Presented here are 24 T cell receptor beta chains from one specimen sequenced in a study of blood T cell repertoires in COVID-19. The assay was immunoSEQ multiplex PCR, and TCRdb's table has in-frame clones only and misses some. The sample lists around 170,000 clones; more than 85% were seen once. Input material: peripheral blood. The origin of the receptors is a young woman with active or convalescent COVID-19.

V and J are TRBV3-1 (or the pseudogene TRBV3-2) and TRBJ2-5, with D possibly being TRBD2 (6 bases). Germline V gene sequence: CDR1 LGHDT, CDR2 YNNKEL (reference sequence). The CDR3 extends over 17 amino acids. The ends were cut back, 0 bases at V and 1 base at J, with 15 bases in the middle. CDR3 protein: CASSQDRGNSIQETQYF. As DNA, the CDR3 is TGTGCCAGCAGCCAAGATCGGGGGAACAGCATCCAAGAGACCCAGTACTTC.

V usage is TRBV30 and J usage is TRBJ2-7; 9 bases are a match to TRBD1. V shed 2 bases and J 5 bases; nucleotides not matched to a gene: 4. The CDR3 is 13 residues long. CDR1 GTSNPN and CDR2 SVGIG come from the germline V gene (reference sequence). CDR3 residues: CAWSIDRGNEQYF. Written as DNA, the CDR3 is TGTGCCTGGAGTATAGACAGGGGGAACGAGCAGTACTTC. Using reference TRBV30 and TRBJ2-7 for the parts outside the CDR3, the full variable domain is SQTIHQWPATLVQPVGSPLSLECTVEGTSNPNLYWYRQAAGRGLQLLFYSVGIGQISSEVPQNLSASRPQDRQFILSSKKLLLSDSGFYLCAWSIDRGNEQYFGPGTRLTVT.

The CDR3 DNA reads as TGTGCCAGCAGCCGGACAGGGAATACCGGGGAGCTGTTTTTT. Its translation: CASSRTGNTGELFF. The V and J genes are TRBV3-1 (or the pseudogene TRBV3-2) and TRBJ2-2, with TRBD1 matching 8 bases. V shed 4 bases, J shed 5 bases, and the junction held 3 bases outside the gene matches. This CDR3 is built from 14 residues. CDR1 and CDR2 from the germline V gene are LGHDT and YNNKEL (reference sequence).

V is TRBV15 and J is TRBJ2-3; tentatively, D is TRBD1 (6 bases). CDR1 LNHNV and CDR2 YYDKDF come from the germline V gene (reference sequence). This CDR3 region has 16 residues. Trimming took off 3 bases at V and 1 base at J, with 14 bases between the two ends. The chain's CDR3 is CATSRKQGMGTDTQYF. CDR3 coding DNA: TGTGCCACCAGCAGGAAACAGGGAATGGGCACAGATACGCAGTATTTT. Full variable domain (rest looked up from reference TRBV15 and TRBJ2-3): DAMVIQNPRYQVTQFGKPVTLSCSQTLNHNVMYWYQQKSSQAPKLLFHYYDKDFNNEADTPDNFQSRRPNTSFCFLDIRSPGLGDTAMYLCATSRKQGMGTDTQYFGPGTRLTVL.

The chain is built from TRBV6-5 and TRBJ1-2; perhaps TRBD1 as D (5 bases). The ends were cut back, 2 bases at V and 3 bases at J, with 13 bases in the middle. This CDR3 contains 15 residues. The germline CDR1 and CDR2 sequences are MNHEY and SVGAGI. In DNA form, the CDR3 reads TGTGCCAGCAGTTACAGGGAGGGGTCGGACTATGGCTACACCTTC. It yields the protein CASSYREGSDYGYTF.

The rearrangement links TRBV29-1 to TRBJ2-7, with TRBD2 matching 8 bases. The germline gives CDR1 SQVTM, CDR2 ANQGSEA. The V and J ends lost 1 base and 5 bases, in that order; junction bases with no gene match: 13. This CDR3 is 16 amino acids long. CDR3: CSVEVRAGGPNDEQYF. The CDR3 DNA follows: TGCAGCGTTGAAGTTAGGGCGGGAGGACCTAACGACGAGCAGTACTTC.

V is TRBV6-1 and J is TRBJ2-2, with TRBD1 identical over 12 bases. J lost 4 bases, V lost 4 bases, and 10 bases had no gene match. The V gene's germline CDR1 is MNHNS and CDR2 SASEGT. This CDR3 comprises 18 residues. The CDR3 is CASSGLRDRGRGTGELFF. The CDR3 coding sequence is TGTGCCAGCAGTGGACTTAGGGACAGGGGGCGAGGCACCGGGGAGCTGTTTTTT.

CDR3 DNA: TGTGCCAGCAGCGAAAGGGGACAGGTCCTAGGGGGGCACGAGCAGTACTTC. Its protein product is CASSERGQVLGGHEQYF. The J gene is TRBJ2-7, the V gene TRBV2; 8 bases match TRBD1. With 6 bases clipped from V and 5 bases from J, the junction kept 18 bases outside the gene matches. Looked up from germline, CDR1 is SNHLY and CDR2 is FYNNEI. CDR3 length: 17 amino acids.

This clone was recorded once. CDR3 in DNA: TGTGCCAGCAGTTTAGCTGTAAATGAGCAGTTCTTC. The encoded protein is CASSLAVNEQFF. This rearrangement joins TRBV12-3 or TRBV12-4 to TRBJ2-1; D call uncertain. The CDR3 contains 12 residues. V shed 0 bases and J shed 7 bases, with 4 bases lying between them.

This chain's CDR3 is CASSLEGQGYNEQFF. DNA for the CDR3: TGTGCCAGCAGCTTAGAGGGACAGGGGTACAATGAGCAGTTCTTC. The genes are TRBV11-2 and TRBJ2-1, with 10 bases that match TRBD1. V shed 0 bases and J 4 bases; nucleotides not matched to a gene: 0. The CDR3 covers 15 residues. CDR1 and CDR2 from the germline V gene are SGHAT and FQNNGV.

The chain couples TRBV9 to TRBJ1-2, with 9 positions matching TRBD1. Trimming at V came to 1 base and at J to 2 bases, leaving 12 bases not matched to a gene. CDR3 size: 18 residues. Germline V gene sequence: CDR1 SGDLS, CDR2 YYNGEE. This CDR3 is CASSVLSNVGQGNYGYTF. The CDR3 coding sequence is TGTGCCAGCAGCGTACTAAGTAATGTGGGACAGGGAAACTATGGCTACACCTTC. The full variable domain, rest sourced from reference TRBV9 and TRBJ1-2, is DSGVTQTPKHLITATGQRVTLRCSPRSGDLSVYWYQQSLDQGLQFLIQYYNGEERAKGNILERFSAQQFPDLHSELNLSSLELGDSALYFCASSVLSNVGQGNYGYTFGSGTRLTVV.

V usage is TRBV24-1 and J usage is TRBJ2-2, with 13 bases lining up with TRBD2. CDR3 length: 18 amino acids. Germline CDR1 is KGHDR and CDR2 is SFDVKD. V lost 2 bases, J lost 1 base, and 3 bases stayed unmatched. For the CDR3, the DNA is TGTGCCACCAGTGATTGGACTAGCGGGAGAGGGAACACCGGGGAGCTGTTTTTT. This sequence encodes CATSDWTSGRGNTGELFF.

The chain is built from TRBV2 and TRBJ1-1; TRBD1 matches 7 bases. The ends lost 4 bases at V and 2 bases at J; junction bases unmatched: 4. CDR3 size: 14 residues. Germline CDR1 and CDR2: SNHLY and FYNNEI. In DNA, the CDR3 is TGTGCCAGCAGTGGTGACAGGGATAACACTGAAGCTTTCTTT. As protein: CASSGDRDNTEAFF.

The chain uses TRBV4-1 and TRBJ1-5; D is uncertain. CDR1 and CDR2 (germline): MGHRA, YSYEKL. The V end lost 1 base, the J end lost 6 bases, and 13 bases lay between the germline ends. The CDR3 is made up of 15 amino acids. The DNA for the CDR3 is TGCGCCAGCAGCCAAGTTGGTGCGGTGAGTCAGCCCCAGCATTTT. Its protein product is CASSQVGAVSQPQHF.

In its sample, this clone was seen once. The chain combines TRBV7-6 with TRBJ1-1; 7 nucleotides align to TRBD1. Germline CDR1 and CDR2: SGHVS and FNYEAQ. V lost 1 base to trimming and J lost 6 bases; unmatched junction nucleotides: 5. The CDR3 loop spans 14 amino acids. The CDR3 DNA follows: TGTGCCAGCAGCTTAGGGAACAGGGGCCCTGAAGCTTTCTTT. Its translation: CASSLGNRGPEAFF.

The chain has TRBV20-1 and TRBJ2-3; possibly TRBD2 for D (5 bases). Trimming pared 3 bases from V and 0 bases from J, leaving 13 bases between. The CDR3 has 15 residues. Germline V gene data show CDR1 as DFQATT and CDR2 as SNEGSKA (reference sequence). Written as DNA, the CDR3 is TGCAGTGCTAGTCAGCGGACCGCTAGCACAGATACGCAGTATTTT. As protein: CSASQRTASTDTQYF.

The V and J genes are TRBV4-2 and TRBJ1-1; perhaps TRBD1 as D (6 bases). CDR3 length: 15 amino acids. Per the germline V gene, CDR1 is LGHNA and CDR2 is YNFKEQ. V was clipped by 2 bases and J by 0 bases, with 10 bases between them. CDR3 bases: TGTGCCAGCAGCCAATCAGGGGCCCTGAACACTGAAGCTTTCTTT. Translation gives CASSQSGALNTEAFF.

The gene calls are TRBV29-1 and TRBJ1-1, with D possibly being TRBD1 (6 bases). Per germline, CDR1 SQVTM and CDR2 ANQGSEA. This CDR3 has 13 amino acids. The V and J ends lost 5 bases and 2 bases respectively, with 12 bases between them. The CDR3, as DNA: TGCAGCGTTCGGACAGAACCCAACACTGAAGCTTTCTTT. It translates to CSVRTEPNTEAFF.

V is TRBV13 and J is TRBJ2-7; TRBD2 matches at 13 bases. Germline V gives CDR1 PRHDT, CDR2 FYEKMQ (reference sequence). The V gene end was trimmed by 4 bases and the J gene end by 6 bases; junction bases not matched to a gene: 3. The CDR3 spans 14 residues. CDR3: CASSSGLAGREQYF. The CDR3 DNA sequence: TGTGCCAGCAGCTCGGGACTAGCGGGGCGCGAGCAGTACTTC. The whole variable domain, remainder taken from reference TRBV13 and TRBJ2-7, is AAGVIQSPRHLIKEKRETATLKCYPIPRHDTVYWYQQGPGQDPQFLISFYEKMQSDKGSIPDRFSAQQFSDYHSELNMSSLELGDSALYFCASSSGLAGREQYFGPGTRLTVT.

This clone was seen a single time. V usage is TRBV6-5 and J usage is TRBJ2-7, with 10 bases aligning to TRBD1. Germline V gene sequence: CDR1 MNHEY, CDR2 SVGAGI. CDR3 length equals 13 residues. Trimming took 6 bases from V and 5 from J; bases not matched to a gene: 4. CDR3 protein: CASRDRGRNEQYF. The CDR3, as DNA: TGTGCCAGCAGAGACAGGGGGCGGAACGAGCAGTACTTC.

This clone has only a few counts. V and J are TRBV2 and TRBJ1-2; 7 bases are a match to TRBD1. The CDR3 has 13 amino acids. Germline trimming cut 2 bases from V and 7 bases from J; bases unmatched to any gene: 4. Looked up from germline, CDR1 is SNHLY and CDR2 is FYNNEI. The CDR3, as DNA: TGTGCCAGCAGTGAAAGGGGACAGTTTGGCTACACCTTC. It translates to CASSERGQFGYTF.

This chain connects TRBV27 to TRBJ1-4; D is undetermined. The V end was cut by 2 bases, the J end by 0 bases, with 10 bases between. CDR1 MNHEY and CDR2 SMNVEV come from the germline V gene (reference sequence). The CDR3 sequence is 16 residues long. The CDR3 region is CASSLSGTATNEKLFF. For the CDR3, the DNA is TGTGCCAGCAGTTTAAGCGGAACTGCAACTAATGAAAAACTGTTTTTT.

The J gene is TRBJ1-2, the V gene TRBV5-1; TRBD1 matches at 7 bases. CDR1 and CDR2 (germline): SGHRS, YFSETQ. The V and J ends lost 7 bases and 4 bases, in that order; junction bases with no gene match: 16. This CDR3 spans 16 amino acids. CDR3 nucleotide sequence: TGCGCCAGCGGCCCTGGACAGGCCCCATTGGTCTATGGCTACACCTTC. It is translated as CASGPGQAPLVYGYTF.

This rearrangement joins TRBV11-2 to TRBJ2-3; unclear D gene. The CDR3 length is 13 residues. In germline, CDR1 is SGHAT, CDR2 FQNNGV. Trimming took 2 bases from V and 1 from J, leaving 4 bases between them. Written as DNA, the CDR3 is TGTGCCAGCAGCTTACTAGGCACAGATACGCAGTATTTT. Translated, it gives CASSLLGTDTQYF.